This T cell receptor (beta chain) comes out of a study of CD8+CD57+ T cells in acquired aplastic anemia. Across the whole study: DNA from sorted CD4+ and CD8+ cells averaged around 3 ug. Broader study findings: The study identified roughly 31 CD8+ CDR3 sequences shared by patients and controls.

TCR beta VDJ and CDR3 were profiled, and genomic DNA was the template. Via MiXCR, TCRdb re-called the reads, giving one row per CDR3 protein. This table holds about 40,000 distinct CDR3 sequences, approximately 57% found once. A remark on this clonotype: Its cognate antigen is unknown.

CDR1 is SGHAT, CDR2 FQNNGV, per germline. V was pared by 1 base and J by 4 bases, with 3 bases of the junction left unmatched. This CDR3 is 17 amino acids long. By flow cytometry, patients selected for sequencing had shown an expansion of CD8+CD57+ cells. Each patient had severe acquired aplastic anemia. Patients were treatment-naive when blood was sampled. Sequencing was carried out using sorted CD4+, CD8+, or CD8+CD57+ T cells (not recorded which) from PBMCs. The chain recombines TRBV11-2 with TRBJ2-1; 14 bases line up with TRBD2. This receptor was taken from a human donor with aplastic anemia. The CDR3 protein is CASSLGLAGGAYNEQFF. The CDR3 DNA reads as TGTGCCAGCAGCTTAGGACTAGCGGGGGGGGCTTACAATGAGCAGTTCTTC.